These 6 T cell receptor beta chains came from one sample sequenced in a study of CD4 and CD8 cells across lung adenocarcinoma regions. Each CDR3 protein is one row after TCRdb ran MiXCR on the PCR reads. The sample contains 7,000 to 9,500 distinct CDR3 sequences, 45% of which appear only once. The sequenced material came from CD8+ T cells from the center of a lung tumor. The receptors were sampled from a male donor with lung adenocarcinoma. The CD4 and CD8 labels of this study may be unreliable.

At least ten counts were recorded for this clonotype. A much larger clonotype is one base distant, so this may be a read error. The chain has TRBV6-1 and TRBJ2-1, with TRBD2 matching over 9 bases. V was pared by 6 bases and J by 10 bases, with 13 bases of the junction left unmatched. The CDR3 has 15 residues. CDR1 and CDR2 (germline): MNHNS, SASEGT. CDR3 nucleotide sequence: TGTGCCAGCAGGGGTCAGCGGGGGGTATCCTACGAGCAGTTCTTC. This codes for CASRGQRGVSYEQFF.

This clonotype was picked up one time. The J gene is TRBJ1-1, the V gene TRBV25-1; the D gene is possibly TRBD1 (5 bases). Germline values: CDR1 MGHDK, CDR2 SYGVNS. The CDR3 spans 13 residues. V lost 7 bases and J lost 10, with 19 bases in between. The CDR3, as DNA: TGTGCCAGCATCCCTGGCGGGGGAACGGTAGCTTTCTTT. The encoded protein is CASIPGGGTVAFF.

This clonotype appeared many times. This chain links TRBV6-1 with TRBJ2-5; perhaps TRBD2 as D (6 bases). The end of the DNA fits TRBJ2-7 better, so the J call may be wrong. The CDR3 loop spans 16 amino acids. Germline V gives CDR1 MNHNS, CDR2 SASEGT. CDR3 sequence reads: CASSEAGWDSYYEQYF. CDR3 coding DNA: TGTGCCAGCAGTGAAGCTGGATGGGACTCTTACTACGAGCAGTACTTC.

CDR3 sequence: CASSRGQGREQYF. Written as DNA, the CDR3 is TGTGCCAGCAGCCGAGGACAGGGCCGGGAGCAGTACTTC. This chain uses TRBV27 with TRBJ2-5; TRBD1 agrees at 8 bases. Trimming at V came to 6 bases and at J to 11 bases, leaving 11 bases not matched to a gene. The CDR3 contains 13 residues. In germline, CDR1 is MNHEY, CDR2 SMNVEV (reference sequence).

Notes on this clonotype: At one of its ends the junction is not consistent with the germline gene, which may arise from a read error. V gene TRBV6-1 combines with J gene TRBJ2-4; D is ambiguous. CDR3 length: 14 amino acids. Germline V lookup: CDR1 MNHNS, CDR2 SASEGT. The CDR3 protein is CASMKTTAKDTQYF. DNA of the CDR3: TGTGCCAGCATGAAGACGACTGCCAAAGACACTCAGTATTTC.

This clonotype showed up just a few times. This chain uses TRBV6-1 with TRBJ1-3; 7 bases align to TRBD1. The trim removed 6 bases at V and 1 base at J, leaving 9 bases unmatched. Germline V gene lookup returns CDR1 MNHNS and CDR2 SASEGT. There are 16 residues in the CDR3. Here the CDR3 reads CASSAADRVSGNTIYF. The CDR3 DNA reads as TGTGCCAGCAGCGCGGCTGACAGGGTGTCTGGAAACACCATATATTTT.